This T cell receptor (beta chain) was recovered during a study of post-analysis software for immune sequencing data. Study summary: Multiple sclerosis in the patients followed relapsing-remitting, secondary progressive and progressive-relapsing courses. Overall study findings and caveats: Samples prepared in the same batch strongly co-clustered by F measure. Patients with multiple sclerosis recorded significantly lower normalized Chao1 diversity than controls, the study found.

cDNA libraries for TCR beta contained unique molecular identifiers. About 500,000 cDNA molecules were obtained per 1 to 10 million input T cells. A single record per CDR3 protein comes from TCRdb applying MiXCR to the PCR reads. The profile shows hundreds of thousands of distinct CDR3 sequences, over 45% of them singletons. Regarding this clonotype: Its antigen is not identified.

The sequenced sample was blood. This receptor was obtained from a girl aged 2 to 10 with multiple sclerosis.

For the CDR3, the DNA is TGTGCCATCAGCGCCCCTGACGGGGAAGTGGGCTACACCTTC. This gives the protein CAISAPDGEVGYTF. The chain is built from TRBV10-3 and TRBJ1-2, with unresolved D. CDR3 length: 14 amino acids. V was clipped by 6 bases and J by 8 bases, with 19 bases between them. Germline CDR1 is ENHRY and CDR2 is SYGVKD.